This T cell receptor (beta chain) was documented in a study of beta chain features in type 1 diabetes. About the research overall: Healthy donors and patients had similar age, gender and cell yields.

Reverse transcription of all isolated RNA meant that expressed TCRB transcripts were sequenced. Naive, central memory and regulatory T cell samples averaged about 3.5 million reads. Sequencing was performed with immunoSEQ multiplex PCR; in TCRdb, only in-frame clones are kept and a portion is missing. The data contain about 640,000 clones, around 12% of them singletons. Findings of the study overall: A greater similarity of naive, central memory and Treg TCRB repertoires was seen among patients than among healthy donors. Among patients with Type 1 diabetes, TCRB CDR3s were moderately but significantly shorter in every one of the four CD4+ subsets. Small HLA sub-analyses could not settle whether HLA shapes TCRB rearrangement.

This clone was detected a few times. Its antigen is as yet unknown. The germline V gene has CDR1 SGHTA and CDR2 FQGNSA. J gave up 2 bases and V 2 bases, and 3 bases lay outside the gene matches. This CDR3 has 15 amino acids. The sequencing input was naive CD4+ T cells from blood. The receptor was isolated from a man younger than 40 with type 1 diabetes. The chain employs TRBV7-2 and TRBJ2-7; 10 bases align to TRBD1. CDR3 sequence: CASSLTGTGAYEQYF. For the CDR3, the DNA is TGTGCCAGCAGCTTAACCGGGACAGGGGCCTACGAGCAGTACTTC.